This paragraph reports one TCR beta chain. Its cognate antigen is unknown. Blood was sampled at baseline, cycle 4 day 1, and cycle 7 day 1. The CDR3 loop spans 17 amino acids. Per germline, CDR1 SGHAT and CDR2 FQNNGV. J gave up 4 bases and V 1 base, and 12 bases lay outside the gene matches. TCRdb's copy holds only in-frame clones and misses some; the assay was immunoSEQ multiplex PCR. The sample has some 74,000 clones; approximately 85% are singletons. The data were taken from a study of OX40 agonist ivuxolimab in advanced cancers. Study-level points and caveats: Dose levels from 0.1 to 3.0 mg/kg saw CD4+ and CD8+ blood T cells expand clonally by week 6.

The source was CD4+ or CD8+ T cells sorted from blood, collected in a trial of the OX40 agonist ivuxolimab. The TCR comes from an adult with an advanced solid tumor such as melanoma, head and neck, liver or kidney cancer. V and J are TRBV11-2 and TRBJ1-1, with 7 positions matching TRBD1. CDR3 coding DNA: TGTGCCAGCAGCTTAGCTGGTATAGGGGGCGAGGCCACTGAAGCTTTCTTT. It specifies CASSLAGIGGEATEAFF.